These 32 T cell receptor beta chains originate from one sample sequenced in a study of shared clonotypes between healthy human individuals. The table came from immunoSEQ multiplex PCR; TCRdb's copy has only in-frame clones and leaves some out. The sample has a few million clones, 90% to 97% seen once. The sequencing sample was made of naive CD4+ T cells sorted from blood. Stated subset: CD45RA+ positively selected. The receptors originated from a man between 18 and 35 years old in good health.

The CDR3 is CASRGNRGGVKNIQYF. For the CDR3, the DNA is TGTGCCAGCAGGGGGAATAGGGGCGGGGTCAAAAACATTCAGTACTTC. V gene TRBV2 combines with J gene TRBJ2-4; D is possibly TRBD2 (6 bases). The CDR3 loop spans 16 amino acids. Germline V lookup: CDR1 SNHLY, CDR2 FYNNEI. V lost 6 bases to trimming and J lost 3 bases, with 18 bases between them.

For the CDR3, the DNA is TGTGCCAGCAGTGAATGGGCCCTCCCGCACGAGCAGTACTTC. Translation: CASSEWALPHEQYF. The V and J genes are TRBV2 and TRBJ2-7, with unresolved D. The CDR3 is 14 amino acids. Trimming cost V 2 bases and J 5 bases, with 13 bases left between them. Germline V gene data show CDR1 as SNHLY and CDR2 as FYNNEI.

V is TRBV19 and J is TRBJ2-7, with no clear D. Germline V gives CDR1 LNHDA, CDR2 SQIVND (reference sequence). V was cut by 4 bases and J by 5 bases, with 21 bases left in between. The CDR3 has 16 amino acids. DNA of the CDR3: TGTGCCAGTAGTACGCCGGGCCAAGGGATATCCAACGAGCAGTACTTC. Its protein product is CASSTPGQGISNEQYF.

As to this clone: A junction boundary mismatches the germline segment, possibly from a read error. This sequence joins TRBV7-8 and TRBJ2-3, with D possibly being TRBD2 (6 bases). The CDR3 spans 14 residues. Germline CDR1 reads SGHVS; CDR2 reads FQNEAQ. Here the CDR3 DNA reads TGTGCCAGCAGCCTAGCGTCTAGCACAGATACGCAGTATTTT. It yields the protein CASSLASSTDTQYF.

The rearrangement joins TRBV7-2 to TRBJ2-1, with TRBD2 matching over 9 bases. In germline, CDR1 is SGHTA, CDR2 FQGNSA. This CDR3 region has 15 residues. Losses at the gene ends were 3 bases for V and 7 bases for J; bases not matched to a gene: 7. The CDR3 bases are TGTGCCAGCAGCTTTAGTGGGACTAGCTTTAATGAGCAGTTCTTC. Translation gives CASSFSGTSFNEQFF.

In DNA, the CDR3 is TGTGCCAGCAGTGAGGCAGGGGGAGGGTACGAGCAGTACTTC. Amino acid sequence: CASSEAGGGYEQYF. The chain is built from TRBV6-1 and TRBJ2-7, with D perhaps given as TRBD1 or TRBD2 (7 bases each). Per the germline V gene, CDR1 is MNHNS and CDR2 is SASEGT. The CDR3 covers 14 residues. Trimming shortened V by 3 bases and J by 4 bases, and 13 bases separated the two germline ends.

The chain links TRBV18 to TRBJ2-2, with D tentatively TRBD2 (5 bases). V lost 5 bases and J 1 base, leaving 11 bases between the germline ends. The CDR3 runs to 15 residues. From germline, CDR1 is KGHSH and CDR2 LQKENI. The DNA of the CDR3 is TGTGCCAGCTCAGAGGGCTATCAGAACACCGGGGAGCTGTTTTTT. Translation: CASSEGYQNTGELFF. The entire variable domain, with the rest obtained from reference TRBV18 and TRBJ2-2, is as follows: NAGVMQNPRHLVRRRGQEARLRCSPMKGHSHVYWYRQLPEEGLKFMVYLQKENIIDESGMPKERFSAEFPKEGPSILRIQQVVRGDSAAYFCASSEGYQNTGELFFGEGSRLTVL.

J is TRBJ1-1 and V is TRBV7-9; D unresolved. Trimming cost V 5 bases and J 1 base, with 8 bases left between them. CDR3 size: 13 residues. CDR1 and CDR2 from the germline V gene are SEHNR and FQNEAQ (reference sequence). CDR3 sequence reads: CASSRRENTEAFF. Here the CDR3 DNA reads TGTGCCAGCAGCCGACGGGAGAACACTGAAGCTTTCTTT. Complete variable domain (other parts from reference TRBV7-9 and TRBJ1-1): DTGVSQNPRHKITKRGQNVTFRCDPISEHNRLYWYRQTLGQGPEFLTYFQNEAQLEKSRLLSDRFSAERPKGSFSTLEIQRTEQGDSAMYLCASSRRENTEAFFGQGTRLTVV.

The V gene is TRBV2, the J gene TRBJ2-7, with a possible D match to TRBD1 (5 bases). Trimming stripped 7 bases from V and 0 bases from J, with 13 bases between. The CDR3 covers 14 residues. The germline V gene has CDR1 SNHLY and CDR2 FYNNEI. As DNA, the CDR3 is TGTGCCAGCACCCCACAGGTTGCCTCCTACGAGCAGTACTTC. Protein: CASTPQVASYEQYF.

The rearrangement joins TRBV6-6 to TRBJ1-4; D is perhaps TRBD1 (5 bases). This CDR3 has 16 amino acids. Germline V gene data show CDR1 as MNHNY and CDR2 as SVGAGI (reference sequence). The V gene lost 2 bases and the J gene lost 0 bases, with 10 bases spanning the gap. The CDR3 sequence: CASSYGTLATNEKLFF. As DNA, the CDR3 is TGTGCCAGCAGTTACGGGACCCTAGCAACTAATGAAAAACTGTTTTTT.

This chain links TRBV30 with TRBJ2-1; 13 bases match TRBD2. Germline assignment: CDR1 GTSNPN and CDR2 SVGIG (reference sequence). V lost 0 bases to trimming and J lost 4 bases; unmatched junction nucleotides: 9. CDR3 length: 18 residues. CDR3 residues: CAWSVSRTSGSAYNEQFF. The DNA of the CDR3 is TGTGCCTGGAGTGTCAGCCGGACTAGCGGGAGTGCGTACAATGAGCAGTTCTTC.

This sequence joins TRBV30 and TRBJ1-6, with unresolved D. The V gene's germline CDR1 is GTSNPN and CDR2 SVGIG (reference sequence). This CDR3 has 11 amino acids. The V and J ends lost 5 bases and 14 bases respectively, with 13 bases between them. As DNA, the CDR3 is TGTGCCTGGGGTTCGTTTTCGTCCCTCCACTTT. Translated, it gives CAWGSFSSLHF.

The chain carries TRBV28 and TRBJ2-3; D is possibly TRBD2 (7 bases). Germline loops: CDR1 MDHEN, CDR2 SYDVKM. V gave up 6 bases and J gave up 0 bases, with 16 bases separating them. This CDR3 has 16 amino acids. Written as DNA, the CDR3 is TGTGCCAGCAGCAGTTTTGAGGGGGGGAGCACAGATACGCAGTATTTT. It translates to CASSSFEGGSTDTQYF.

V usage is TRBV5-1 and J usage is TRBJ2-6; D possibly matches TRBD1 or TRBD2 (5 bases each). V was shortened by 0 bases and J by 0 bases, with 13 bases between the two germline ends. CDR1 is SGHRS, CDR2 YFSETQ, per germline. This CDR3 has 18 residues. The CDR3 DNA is TGCGCCAGCAGCTTGGCCTGGGGGAGCAGCTCTGGGGCCAACGTCCTGACTTTC. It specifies CASSLAWGSSSGANVLTF.

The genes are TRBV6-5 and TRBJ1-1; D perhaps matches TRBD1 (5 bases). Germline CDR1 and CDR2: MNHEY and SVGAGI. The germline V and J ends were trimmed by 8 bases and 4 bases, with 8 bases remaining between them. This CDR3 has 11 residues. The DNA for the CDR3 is TGTGCCAGCTTCAGGGCCACTGAAGCTTTCTTT. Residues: CASFRATEAFF.

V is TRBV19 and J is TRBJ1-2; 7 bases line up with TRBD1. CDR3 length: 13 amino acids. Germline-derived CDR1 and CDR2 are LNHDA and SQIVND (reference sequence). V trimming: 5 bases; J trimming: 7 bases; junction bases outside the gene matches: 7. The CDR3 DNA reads TGTGCCAGTAGTCCAGAGACAGGGAGTGGCTACACCTTC. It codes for CASSPETGSGYTF.

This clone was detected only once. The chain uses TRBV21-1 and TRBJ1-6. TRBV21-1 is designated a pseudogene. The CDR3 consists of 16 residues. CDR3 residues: CASSPRQGPGNSPLHF. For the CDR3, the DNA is TGTGCCAGCAGCCCACGACAAGGGCCCGGCAATTCACCCCTCCACTTT.

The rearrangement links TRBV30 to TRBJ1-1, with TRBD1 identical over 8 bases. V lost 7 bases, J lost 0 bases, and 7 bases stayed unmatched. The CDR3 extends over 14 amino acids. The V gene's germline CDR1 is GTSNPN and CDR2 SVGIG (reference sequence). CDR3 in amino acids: CASRGRMVNTEAFF. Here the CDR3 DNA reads TGTGCCTCCAGGGGGCGCATGGTGAACACTGAAGCTTTCTTT.

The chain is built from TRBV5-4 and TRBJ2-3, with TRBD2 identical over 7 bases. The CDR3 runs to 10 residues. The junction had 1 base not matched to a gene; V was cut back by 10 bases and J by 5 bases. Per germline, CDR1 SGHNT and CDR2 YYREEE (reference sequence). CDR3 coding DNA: TGTGCCTGGGAGGGAGATACGCAGTATTTT. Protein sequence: CAWEGDTQYF.

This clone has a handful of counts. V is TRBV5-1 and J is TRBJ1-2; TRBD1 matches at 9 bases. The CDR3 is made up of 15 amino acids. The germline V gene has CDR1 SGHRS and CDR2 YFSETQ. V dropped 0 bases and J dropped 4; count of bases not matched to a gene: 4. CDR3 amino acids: CASSLELTGGYGYTF. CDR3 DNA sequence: TGCGCCAGCAGCTTGGAACTGACAGGGGGCTATGGCTACACCTTC.

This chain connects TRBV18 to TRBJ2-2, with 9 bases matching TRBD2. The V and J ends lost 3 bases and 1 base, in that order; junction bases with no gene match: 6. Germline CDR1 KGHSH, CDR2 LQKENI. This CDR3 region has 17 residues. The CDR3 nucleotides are TGTGCCAGCTCACCTCGGCTAGCGGGGAAGAACACCGGGGAGCTGTTTTTT. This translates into CASSPRLAGKNTGELFF.

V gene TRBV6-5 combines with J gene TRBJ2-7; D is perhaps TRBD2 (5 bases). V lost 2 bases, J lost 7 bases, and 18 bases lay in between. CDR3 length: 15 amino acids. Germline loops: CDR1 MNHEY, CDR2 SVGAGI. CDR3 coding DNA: TGTGCCAGCAGTTACATGAGCACGGGAAGTTCAGAGCAGTACTTC. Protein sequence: CASSYMSTGSSEQYF.

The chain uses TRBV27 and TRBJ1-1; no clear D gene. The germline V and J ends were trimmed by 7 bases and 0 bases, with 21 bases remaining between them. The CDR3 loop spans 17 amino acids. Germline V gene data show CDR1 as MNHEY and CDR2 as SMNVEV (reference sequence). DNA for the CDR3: TGTGCCAGCAAGTTTCGGGTCGGGGATATTGTGAACACTGAAGCTTTCTTT. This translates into CASKFRVGDIVNTEAFF.

As DNA, the CDR3 is TGTGCCAGCAGAAAAAACACACAGGGTACCTATGGCTACACCTTC. Translation: CASRKNTQGTYGYTF. V usage is TRBV6-1 and J usage is TRBJ1-2; D may be TRBD1 (6 bases). The germline V gene encodes CDR1 MNHNS and CDR2 SASEGT. V was clipped by 6 bases and J by 4 bases, with 18 bases between them. There are 15 residues in the CDR3.

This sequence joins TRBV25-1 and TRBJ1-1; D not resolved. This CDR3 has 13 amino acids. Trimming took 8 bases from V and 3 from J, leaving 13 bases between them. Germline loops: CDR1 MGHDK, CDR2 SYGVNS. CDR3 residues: CASLGPADTEAFF. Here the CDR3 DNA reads TGTGCCAGCCTAGGCCCCGCCGACACTGAAGCTTTCTTT.

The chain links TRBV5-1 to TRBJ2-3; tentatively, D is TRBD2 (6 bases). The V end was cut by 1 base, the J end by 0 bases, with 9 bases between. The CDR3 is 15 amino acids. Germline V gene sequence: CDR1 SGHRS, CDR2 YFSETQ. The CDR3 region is CASSLSLASTDTQYF. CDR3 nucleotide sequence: TGCGCCAGCAGCTTGAGTCTAGCGAGCACAGATACGCAGTATTTT.

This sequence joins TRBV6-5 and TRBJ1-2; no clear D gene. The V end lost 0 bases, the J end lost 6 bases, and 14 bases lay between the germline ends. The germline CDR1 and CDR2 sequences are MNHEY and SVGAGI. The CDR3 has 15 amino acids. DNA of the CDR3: TGTGCCAGCAGTTACTCGTTCTACTTTAGCGATGGCTACACCTTC. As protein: CASSYSFYFSDGYTF.

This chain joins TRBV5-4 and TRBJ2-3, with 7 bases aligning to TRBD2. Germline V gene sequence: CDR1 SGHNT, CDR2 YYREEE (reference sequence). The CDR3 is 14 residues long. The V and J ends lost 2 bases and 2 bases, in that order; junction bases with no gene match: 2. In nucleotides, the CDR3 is TGTGCCAGCAGCTTAAGCGGGATCACAGATACGCAGTATTTT. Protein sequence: CASSLSGITDTQYF. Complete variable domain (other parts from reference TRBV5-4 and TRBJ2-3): ETGVTQSPTHLIKTRGQQVTLRCSSQSGHNTVSWYQQALGQGPQFIFQYYREEENGRGNFPPRFSGLQFPNYSSELNVNALELDDSALYLCASSLSGITDTQYFGPGTRLTVL.

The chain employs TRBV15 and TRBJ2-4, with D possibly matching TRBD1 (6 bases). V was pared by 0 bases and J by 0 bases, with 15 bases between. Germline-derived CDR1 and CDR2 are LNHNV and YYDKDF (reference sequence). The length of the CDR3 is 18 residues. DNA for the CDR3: TGTGCCACCAGCAGAGATCTTCGGACAGTGCTAGCCAAAAACATTCAGTACTTC. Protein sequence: CATSRDLRTVLAKNIQYF.

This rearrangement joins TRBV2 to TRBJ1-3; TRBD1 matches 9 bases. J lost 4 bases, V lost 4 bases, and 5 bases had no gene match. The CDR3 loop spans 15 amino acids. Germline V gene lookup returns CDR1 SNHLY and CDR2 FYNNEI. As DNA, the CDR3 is TGTGCCAGCAGTGCACACAGGGGGCCGGGAAACACCATATATTTT. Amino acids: CASSAHRGPGNTIYF.

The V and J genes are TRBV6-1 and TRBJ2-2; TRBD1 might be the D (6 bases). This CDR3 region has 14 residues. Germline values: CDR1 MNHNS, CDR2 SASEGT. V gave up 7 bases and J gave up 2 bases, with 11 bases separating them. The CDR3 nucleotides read TGTGCCAGCACAGCGACAGGAAACACCGGGGAGCTGTTTTTT. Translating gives CASTATGNTGELFF.

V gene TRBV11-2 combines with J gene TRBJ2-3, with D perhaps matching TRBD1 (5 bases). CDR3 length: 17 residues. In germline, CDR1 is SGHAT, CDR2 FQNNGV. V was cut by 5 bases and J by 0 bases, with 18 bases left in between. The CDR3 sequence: CASSVSGRQGSTDTQYF. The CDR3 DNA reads TGTGCCAGCAGCGTCTCCGGGCGTCAGGGAAGCACAGATACGCAGTATTTT. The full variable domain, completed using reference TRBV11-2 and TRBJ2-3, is EAGVAQSPRYKIIEKRQSVAFWCNPISGHATLYWYQQILGQGPKLLIQFQNNGVVDDSQLPKDRFSAERLKGVDSTLKIQPAKLEDSAVYLCASSVSGRQGSTDTQYFGPGTRLTVL.